One sample yielded the 23 T cell receptor beta chains listed below, sequenced in a study of blood T cell repertoires in COVID-19. Profiling relied on immunoSEQ multiplex PCR, and the TCRdb table lists in-frame clones only, not all of them. The sample yields 150,000 to 200,000 clones, more than 80% seen once. The specimen sequenced was PBMCs or T cells enriched from blood (not recorded which). All receptors derive from a man in his fifties who had recovered from COVID-19.

The V call is TRBV19, the J call TRBJ1-1, with D possibly being TRBD1 (5 bases). The V gene's germline CDR1 is LNHDA and CDR2 SQIVND (reference sequence). The CDR3 runs to 15 residues. V lost 3 bases, J lost 3 bases, and 14 bases lay in between. The CDR3 nucleotides read TGTGCCAGTAGTATCCAGCGGGGGGTATACACTGAAGCTTTCTTT. This gives the protein CASSIQRGVYTEAFF. Full variable domain (outside the CDR3, taken from reference TRBV19 and TRBJ1-1): DGGITQSPKYLFRKEGQNVTLSCEQNLNHDAMYWYRQDPGQGLRLIYYSQIVNDFQKGDIAEGYSVSREKKESFPLTVTSAQKNPTAFYLCASSIQRGVYTEAFFGQGTRLTVV.

The chain links TRBV7-8 to TRBJ1-4; D is unclear. CDR1 is SGHVS and CDR2 is FQNEAQ in the germline V gene. The CDR3 has 16 residues. V was trimmed by 5 bases and J by 8 bases, leaving 21 bases between them. CDR3 sequence reads: CASSLYLVGQIEKLFF. The CDR3 DNA reads TGTGCCAGCAGCCTTTACTTGGTGGGCCAGATCGAAAAACTGTTTTTT.

DNA of the CDR3: TGTGCCAGCAGCTTAGGCGAGAGGAGCAATCAGCCCCAGCATTTT. Protein product: CASSLGERSNQPQHF. The chain couples TRBV7-9 to TRBJ1-5; D is uncertain. V lost 1 base and J 1 base, leaving 8 bases between the germline ends. CDR3 length: 15 amino acids. CDR1 is SEHNR and CDR2 is FQNEAQ in the germline V gene (reference sequence).

The chain has TRBV25-1 and TRBJ1-6; 7 nucleotides align to TRBD1. The V segment lost 3 bases and the J segment 9 bases; nucleotides outside the gene matches: 5. This CDR3 is 14 amino acids long. The V gene's germline CDR1 is MGHDK and CDR2 SYGVNS. The CDR3 DNA is TGTGCCAGCAGTGACAGGGGGGCTGGTTCACCCCTCCACTTT. Amino acids: CASSDRGAGSPLHF.

V gene TRBV19 combines with J gene TRBJ1-1, with D uncertain. The V end lost 3 bases, the J end lost 0 bases, and 8 bases lay between the germline ends. The germline CDR1 and CDR2 sequences are LNHDA and SQIVND (reference sequence). CDR3 size: 14 residues. Written as DNA, the CDR3 is TGTGCCAGTAGTATTGGCCGGGTGAACACTGAAGCTTTCTTT. Translated, it gives CASSIGRVNTEAFF.

The genes are TRBV3-1 (or the pseudogene TRBV3-2) and TRBJ2-1; 7 bases line up with TRBD2. This CDR3 comprises 15 residues. The V and J ends lost 4 bases and 9 bases, in that order; junction bases with no gene match: 12. Looked up from germline, CDR1 is LGHDT and CDR2 is YNNKEL (reference sequence). CDR3 sequence reads: CASSPLAGVGFEQFF. For the CDR3, the DNA is TGTGCCAGCAGCCCCCTGGCGGGGGTGGGCTTTGAGCAGTTCTTC.

The chain employs TRBV11-1 and TRBJ2-5; TRBD1 matches 12 bases. The CDR3 is 16 residues long. Germline assignment: CDR1 SGHAT and CDR2 FQDESV (reference sequence). With 2 bases clipped from V and 3 bases from J, the junction kept 4 bases outside the gene matches. The CDR3 is CASSLWDRGLKETQYF. The CDR3 DNA sequence: TGTGCCAGCAGCTTATGGGACAGGGGGCTGAAAGAGACCCAGTACTTC.

The J gene is TRBJ1-2, the V gene TRBV5-1; 9 bases match TRBD1. After removal of 3 bases from V and 1 base from J, the junction contained 4 bases not matched to a gene. Germline CDR1 and CDR2: SGHRS and YFSETQ. This CDR3 region has 15 residues. CDR3 in amino acids: CASSWGQGSNYGYTF. The CDR3 region has the DNA TGCGCCAGCAGCTGGGGACAGGGAAGTAACTATGGCTACACCTTC.

V is TRBV6-1 and J is TRBJ1-1, with TRBD1 matching 8 bases. Germline V gives CDR1 MNHNS, CDR2 SASEGT. CDR3 size: 13 residues. V lost 5 bases and J lost 3; bases outside the gene matches: 2. CDR3 sequence: CASSTDRDTEAFF. The CDR3 nucleotides read TGTGCCAGCAGTACGGACAGGGACACTGAAGCTTTCTTT.

J is TRBJ2-3 and V is TRBV7-2, with D perhaps matching TRBD2 (7 bases). CDR1 and CDR2 (germline): SGHTA, FQGNSA. Trimming took off 6 bases at V and 1 base at J, with 14 bases between the two ends. The CDR3 contains 15 residues. This CDR3 reads CASSRWGGGTDTQYF. The CDR3 region has the DNA TGTGCCAGCAGTAGATGGGGGGGCGGCACAGATACGCAGTATTTT. Using reference TRBV7-2 and TRBJ2-3 for the parts outside the CDR3, the full variable domain is GAGVSQSPSNKVTEKGKDVELRCDPISGHTALYWYRQSLGQGLEFLIYFQGNSAPDKSGLPSDRFSAERTGGSVSTLTIQRTQQEDSAVYLCASSRWGGGTDTQYFGPGTRLTVL.

The V gene is TRBV25-1, the J gene TRBJ2-3, with 11 bases aligning to TRBD2. CDR3 size: 17 residues. Germline V lookup: CDR1 MGHDK, CDR2 SYGVNS. J gave up 2 bases and V 2 bases, and 6 bases lay outside the gene matches. CDR3 sequence: CASSETSGGIPTDTQYF. The CDR3 nucleotides are TGTGCCAGCAGTGAAACTAGCGGGGGTATCCCCACAGATACGCAGTATTTT.

The V call is TRBV7-4, the J call TRBJ2-5; D may be TRBD2 (6 bases). The length of the CDR3 is 14 residues. Germline CDR1 SGHVT, CDR2 SQSDAQ. Trimming removed 6 bases from V and 3 bases from J, with 14 bases in between. The CDR3 here is CASRQTRREETQYF. The CDR3 bases are TGTGCCAGCAGACAGACGAGGAGGGAAGAGACCCAGTACTTC.

As DNA, the CDR3 is TGTGCCAGCAGCTCTATGTCCCGGACTAGCGGGGGAGATACGCAGTATTTT. Encoded protein: CASSSMSRTSGGDTQYF. The gene calls are TRBV7-2 and TRBJ2-3; TRBD2 matches at 13 bases. V dropped 4 bases and J dropped 5; count of bases not matched to a gene: 9. This CDR3 comprises 17 residues. Germline V lookup: CDR1 SGHTA, CDR2 FQGNSA.

The rearrangement links TRBV19 to TRBJ1-1; TRBD1 is a possible D gene (5 bases). Trimming removed 3 bases from V and 2 bases from J, with 7 bases in between. There are 13 residues in the CDR3. Germline CDR1 and CDR2: LNHDA and SQIVND (reference sequence). The CDR3 loop is CASSITGNTEAFF. The DNA for the CDR3 is TGTGCCAGTAGTATCACAGGCAACACTGAAGCTTTCTTT.

The chain has TRBV15 and TRBJ1-2; D possibly corresponds to TRBD1 (5 bases). There are 15 residues in the CDR3. Between the trimmed V and J ends, which lost 0 bases and 3 bases, there was a span of 11 bases. CDR1 is LNHNV, CDR2 YYDKDF, per germline (reference sequence). CDR3 sequence (DNA): TGTGCCACCAGCAGAGATTTGGGGGGTCACTATGGCTACACCTTC. Amino acids: CATSRDLGGHYGYTF.

The chain is built from TRBV10-2 and TRBJ2-1; 14 bases match TRBD2. CDR3 length equals 14 residues. Germline V CDR1 and CDR2: WSHSY, SAAADI. V shed 6 bases, J shed 9 bases, and the junction held 4 bases outside the gene matches. This CDR3 is CASRTSGGAGEQFF. CDR3 nucleotide sequence: TGCGCCAGCAGGACTAGCGGGGGGGCAGGTGAGCAGTTCTTC.

The rearrangement uses TRBV7-2 and TRBJ2-2, with D uncertain. Trimming took 1 base from V and 3 from J, leaving 3 bases between them. The germline V gene encodes CDR1 SGHTA and CDR2 FQGNSA. The CDR3 covers 13 residues. The CDR3: CASSLVYTGELFF. For the CDR3, the DNA is TGTGCCAGCAGCTTAGTATACACCGGGGAGCTGTTTTTT.

V gene TRBV11-3 combines with J gene TRBJ2-1; 8 bases are a match to TRBD2. CDR1 and CDR2 (germline): SGHNT, YENEEA. The CDR3 runs to 17 residues. Trimming cost V 10 bases and J 1 base; bases outside gene matches: 15. The CDR3 here is CATVPPERGLSYNEQFF. As DNA, the CDR3 is TGTGCCACTGTTCCCCCAGAGCGGGGGCTTTCCTACAATGAGCAGTTCTTC.

This chain uses TRBV5-6 with TRBJ1-5, with D perhaps matching TRBD1 (5 bases). Trimming took 4 bases from V and 4 from J, leaving 9 bases between them. This CDR3 spans 13 amino acids. Germline assignment: CDR1 SGHDT and CDR2 YYEEEE. CDR3 bases: TGTGCCAGCAGCCGGAACAGGAATCAGCCCCAGCATTTT. As protein: CASSRNRNQPQHF.

This sequence joins TRBV19 and TRBJ1-2; D is uncertain. The germline V gene encodes CDR1 LNHDA and CDR2 SQIVND (reference sequence). Trimming left V 2 bases short and J 10 bases short, with 11 bases between. The CDR3 totals 12 residues. The CDR3 sequence is CASSISGRDYTF. CDR3 DNA sequence: TGTGCCAGTAGTATAAGTGGCCGGGACTACACCTTC.

This sequence joins TRBV5-8 and TRBJ2-3; 9 bases map to TRBD1. The ends lost 5 bases at V and 12 bases at J; junction bases unmatched: 13. The CDR3 totals 14 residues. CDR1 and CDR2 (germline): SGHTS, YDEGEE. In DNA, the CDR3 is TGTGCCAGCAGGTTTCAAGGACAGGGGACCTCCCAGTATTTT. Translated: CASRFQGQGTSQYF.

This sequence joins TRBV4-1 and TRBJ1-2, with D maybe TRBD1 (6 bases). V lost 8 bases to trimming and J lost 2 bases, with 12 bases between them. The CDR3 is 13 residues long. The germline V gene has CDR1 MGHRA and CDR2 YSYEKL. CDR3 sequence reads: CASSLQGNYGYTF. The CDR3, as DNA: TGCGCCAGCTCCCTACAGGGAAACTATGGCTACACCTTC.

This clone was seen only once. Here the CDR3 reads CASSSGDGWNTEAFF. The CDR3 DNA reads TGCGCCAGCAGCTCGGGGGACGGATGGAACACTGAAGCTTTCTTT. The rearrangement uses TRBV5-1 and TRBJ1-1, with D perhaps TRBD1 (5 bases). The germline V and J ends were trimmed by 3 bases and 1 base, with 13 bases remaining between them. The length of the CDR3 is 15 residues. Germline CDR1 reads SGHRS; CDR2 reads YFSETQ.